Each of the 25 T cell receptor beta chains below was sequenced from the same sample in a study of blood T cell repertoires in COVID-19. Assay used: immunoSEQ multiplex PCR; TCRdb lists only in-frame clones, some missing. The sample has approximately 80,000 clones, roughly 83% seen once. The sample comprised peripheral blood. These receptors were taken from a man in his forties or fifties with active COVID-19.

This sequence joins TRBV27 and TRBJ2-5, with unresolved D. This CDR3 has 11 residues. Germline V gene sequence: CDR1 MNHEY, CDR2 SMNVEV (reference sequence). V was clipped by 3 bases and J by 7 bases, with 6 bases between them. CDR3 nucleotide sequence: TGTGCCAGCAGTTTTTACGGGACCCAGTACTTC. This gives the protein CASSFYGTQYF.

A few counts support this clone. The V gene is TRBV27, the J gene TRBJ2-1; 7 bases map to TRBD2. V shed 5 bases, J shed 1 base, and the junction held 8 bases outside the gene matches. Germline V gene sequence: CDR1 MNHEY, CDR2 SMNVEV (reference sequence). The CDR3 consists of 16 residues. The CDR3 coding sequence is TGTGCCAGCAGTGAGATACAGCGGGAATCCTACAATGAGCAGTTCTTC. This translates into CASSEIQRESYNEQFF.

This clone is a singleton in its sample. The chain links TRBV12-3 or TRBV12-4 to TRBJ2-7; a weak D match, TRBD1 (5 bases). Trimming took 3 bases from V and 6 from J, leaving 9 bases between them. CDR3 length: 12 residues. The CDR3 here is CASSLGRFEQYF. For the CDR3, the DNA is TGTGCCAGCAGTTTGGGGCGTTTCGAGCAGTACTTC.

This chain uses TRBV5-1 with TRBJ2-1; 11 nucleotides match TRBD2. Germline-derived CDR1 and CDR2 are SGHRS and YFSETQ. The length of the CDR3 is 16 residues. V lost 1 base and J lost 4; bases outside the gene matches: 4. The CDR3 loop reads CASSLLLAGVYNEQFF. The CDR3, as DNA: TGCGCCAGCAGCTTGTTACTAGCGGGGGTGTACAATGAGCAGTTCTTC.

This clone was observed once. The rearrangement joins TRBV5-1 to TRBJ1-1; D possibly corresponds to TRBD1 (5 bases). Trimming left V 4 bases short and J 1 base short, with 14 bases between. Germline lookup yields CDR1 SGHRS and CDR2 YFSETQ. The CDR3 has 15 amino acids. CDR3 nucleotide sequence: TGCGCCAGCAGCGCCCGGGGGGGGACGAACACTGAAGCTTTCTTT. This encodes CASSARGGTNTEAFF.

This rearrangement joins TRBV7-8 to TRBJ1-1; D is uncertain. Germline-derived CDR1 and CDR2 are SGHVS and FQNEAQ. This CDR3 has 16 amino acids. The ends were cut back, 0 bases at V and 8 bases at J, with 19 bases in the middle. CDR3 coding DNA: TGTGCCAGCAGCTTAGCGCTCGGAACCTCCGGAGGGGAAGCTTTCTTT. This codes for CASSLALGTSGGEAFF.

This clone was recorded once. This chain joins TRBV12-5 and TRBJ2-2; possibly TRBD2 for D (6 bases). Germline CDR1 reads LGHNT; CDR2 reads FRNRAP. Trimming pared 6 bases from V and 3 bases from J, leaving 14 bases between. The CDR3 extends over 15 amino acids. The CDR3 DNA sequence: TGTGCTAGTGGACTCGGGAGTGGGGACACCGGGGAGCTGTTTTTT. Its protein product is CASGLGSGDTGELFF.

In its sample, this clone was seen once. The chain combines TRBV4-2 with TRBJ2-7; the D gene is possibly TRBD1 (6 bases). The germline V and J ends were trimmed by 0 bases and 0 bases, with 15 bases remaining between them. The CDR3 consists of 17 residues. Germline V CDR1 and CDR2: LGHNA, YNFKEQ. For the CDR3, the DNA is TGTGCCAGCAGCCAAGACTGGGGCACAGGGAGCTCCTACGAGCAGTACTTC. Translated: CASSQDWGTGSSYEQYF.

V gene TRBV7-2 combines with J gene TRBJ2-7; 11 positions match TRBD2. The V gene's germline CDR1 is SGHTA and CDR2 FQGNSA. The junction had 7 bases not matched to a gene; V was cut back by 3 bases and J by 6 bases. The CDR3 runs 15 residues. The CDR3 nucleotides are TGTGCCAGCAGCTTTGATAGCGGGGGGGCTAGCGAGCAGTACTTC. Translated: CASSFDSGGASEQYF.

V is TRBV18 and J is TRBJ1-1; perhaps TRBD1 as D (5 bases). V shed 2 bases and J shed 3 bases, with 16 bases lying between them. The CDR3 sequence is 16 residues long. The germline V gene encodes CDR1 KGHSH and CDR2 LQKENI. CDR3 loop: CASSPSVQAWDTEAFF. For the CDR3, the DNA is TGTGCCAGCTCACCATCGGTACAGGCTTGGGACACTGAAGCTTTCTTT.

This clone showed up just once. Here the CDR3 reads CASSPGLAGAGELFF. DNA of the CDR3: TGTGCCAGCAGCCCGGGACTAGCGGGAGCCGGGGAGCTGTTTTTT. V usage is TRBV9 and J usage is TRBJ2-2; TRBD2 matches 14 bases. CDR3 length: 15 residues. V lost 4 bases to trimming and J lost 6 bases; unmatched junction nucleotides: 2. Per germline, CDR1 SGDLS and CDR2 YYNGEE.

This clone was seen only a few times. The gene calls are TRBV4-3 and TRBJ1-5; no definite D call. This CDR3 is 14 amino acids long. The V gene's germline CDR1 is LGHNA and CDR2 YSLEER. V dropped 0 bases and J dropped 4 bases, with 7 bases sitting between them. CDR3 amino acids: CASSQETRNQPQHF. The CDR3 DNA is TGCGCCAGCAGCCAAGAGACAAGGAATCAGCCCCAGCATTTT.

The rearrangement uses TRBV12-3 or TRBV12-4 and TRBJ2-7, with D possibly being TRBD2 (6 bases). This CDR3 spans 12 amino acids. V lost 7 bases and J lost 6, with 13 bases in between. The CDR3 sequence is CASTMTRGEQYF. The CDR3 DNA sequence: TGTGCCAGCACCATGACGCGGGGCGAGCAGTACTTC.

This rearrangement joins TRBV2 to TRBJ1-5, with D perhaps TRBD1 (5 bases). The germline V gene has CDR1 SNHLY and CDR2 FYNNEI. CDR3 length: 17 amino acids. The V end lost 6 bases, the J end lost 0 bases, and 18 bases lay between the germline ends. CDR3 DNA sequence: TGTGCCAGCAGCTCCCCCGGGGGGATTTATAGCAATCAGCCCCAGCATTTT. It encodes CASSSPGGIYSNQPQHF. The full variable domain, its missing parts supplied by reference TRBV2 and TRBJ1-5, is EPEVTQTPSHQVTQMGQEVILRCVPISNHLYFYWYRQILGQKVEFLVSFYNNEISEKSEIFDDQFSVERPDGSNFTLKIRSTKLEDSAMYFCASSSPGGIYSNQPQHFGDGTRLSIL.

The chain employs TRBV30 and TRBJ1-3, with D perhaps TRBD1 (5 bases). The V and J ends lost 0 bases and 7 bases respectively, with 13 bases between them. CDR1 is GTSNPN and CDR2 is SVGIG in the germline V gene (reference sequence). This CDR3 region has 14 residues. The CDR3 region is CAWSVRGGWNTIYF. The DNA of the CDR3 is TGTGCCTGGAGTGTACGGGGGGGATGGAACACCATATATTTT.

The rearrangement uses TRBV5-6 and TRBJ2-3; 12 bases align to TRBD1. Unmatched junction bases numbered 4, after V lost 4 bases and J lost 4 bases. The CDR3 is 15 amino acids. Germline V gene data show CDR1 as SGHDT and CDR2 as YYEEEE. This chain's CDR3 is CASSPGTGGADTQYF. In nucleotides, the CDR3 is TGTGCCAGCAGCCCCGGGACAGGGGGCGCAGATACGCAGTATTTT.

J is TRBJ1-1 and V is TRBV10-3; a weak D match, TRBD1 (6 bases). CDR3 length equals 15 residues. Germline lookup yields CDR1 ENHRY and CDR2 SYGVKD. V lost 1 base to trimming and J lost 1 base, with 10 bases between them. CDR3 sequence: CAISELGRGNTEAFF. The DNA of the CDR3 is TGTGCCATCAGTGAGTTGGGCAGGGGGAACACTGAAGCTTTCTTT.

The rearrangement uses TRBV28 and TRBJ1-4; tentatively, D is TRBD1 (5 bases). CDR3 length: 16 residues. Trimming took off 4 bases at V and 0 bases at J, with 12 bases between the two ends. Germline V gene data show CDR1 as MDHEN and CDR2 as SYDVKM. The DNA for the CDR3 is TGTGCCAGCAGTTCTGGGGCAGGGTCAACTAATGAAAAACTGTTTTTT. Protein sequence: CASSSGAGSTNEKLFF. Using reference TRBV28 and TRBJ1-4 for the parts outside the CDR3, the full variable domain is DVKVTQSSRYLVKRTGEKVFLECVQDMDHENMFWYRQDPGLGLRLIYFSYDVKMKEKGDIPEGYSVSREKKERFSLILESASTNQTSMYLCASSSGAGSTNEKLFFGSGTQLSVL.

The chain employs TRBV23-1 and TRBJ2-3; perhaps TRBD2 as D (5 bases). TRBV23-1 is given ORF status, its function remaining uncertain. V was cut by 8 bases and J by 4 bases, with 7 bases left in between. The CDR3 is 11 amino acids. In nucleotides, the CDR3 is TGCGCCAGCCTGGAGGCAGATACGCAGTATTTT. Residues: CASLEADTQYF.

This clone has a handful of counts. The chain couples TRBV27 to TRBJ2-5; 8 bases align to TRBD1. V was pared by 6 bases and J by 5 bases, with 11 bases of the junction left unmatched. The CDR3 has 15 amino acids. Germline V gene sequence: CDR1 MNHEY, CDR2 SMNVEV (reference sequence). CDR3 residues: CASRHRGDPPETQYF. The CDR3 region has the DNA TGTGCCAGCAGACACAGGGGGGACCCCCCGGAGACCCAGTACTTC.

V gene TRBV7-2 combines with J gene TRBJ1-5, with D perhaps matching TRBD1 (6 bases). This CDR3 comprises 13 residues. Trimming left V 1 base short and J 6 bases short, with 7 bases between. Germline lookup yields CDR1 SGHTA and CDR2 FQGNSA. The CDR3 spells CASSLGGGQPQHF. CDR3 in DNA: TGTGCCAGCAGCTTAGGAGGGGGTCAGCCCCAGCATTTT. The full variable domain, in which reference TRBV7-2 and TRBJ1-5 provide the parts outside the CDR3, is GAGVSQSPSNKVTEKGKDVELRCDPISGHTALYWYRQSLGQGLEFLIYFQGNSAPDKSGLPSDRFSAERTGGSVSTLTIQRTQQEDSAVYLCASSLGGGQPQHFGDGTRLSIL.

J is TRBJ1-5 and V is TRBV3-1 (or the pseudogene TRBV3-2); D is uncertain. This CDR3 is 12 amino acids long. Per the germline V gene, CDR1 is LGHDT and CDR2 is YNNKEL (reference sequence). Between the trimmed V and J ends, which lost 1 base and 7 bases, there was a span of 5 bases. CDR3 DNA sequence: TGTGCCAGCAGCCAAGGAGGCCAGCCCCAGCATTTT. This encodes CASSQGGQPQHF.

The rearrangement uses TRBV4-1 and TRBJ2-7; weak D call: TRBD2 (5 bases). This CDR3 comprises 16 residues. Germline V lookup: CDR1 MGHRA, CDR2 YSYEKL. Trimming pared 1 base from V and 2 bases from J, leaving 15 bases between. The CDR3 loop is CASSQVLAGLTYEQYF. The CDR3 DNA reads TGCGCCAGCAGCCAAGTTCTAGCAGGCCTTACCTACGAGCAGTACTTC.

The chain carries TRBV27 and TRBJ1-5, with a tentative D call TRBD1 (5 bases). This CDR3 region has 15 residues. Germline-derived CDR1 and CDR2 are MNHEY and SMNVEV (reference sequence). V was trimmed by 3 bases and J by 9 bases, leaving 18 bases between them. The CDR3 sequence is CASSFSPRGIGPQHF. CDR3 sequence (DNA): TGTGCCAGCAGTTTCTCCCCCCGGGGGATAGGGCCCCAGCATTTT.

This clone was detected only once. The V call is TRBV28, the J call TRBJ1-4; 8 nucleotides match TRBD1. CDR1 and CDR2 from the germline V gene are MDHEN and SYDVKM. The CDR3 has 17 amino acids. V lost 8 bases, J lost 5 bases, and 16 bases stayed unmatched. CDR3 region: CASGSGGASGQNEKLFF. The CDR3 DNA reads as TGTGCCAGCGGATCAGGGGGCGCGAGTGGACAGAATGAAAAACTGTTTTTT.